The 8 T cell receptor beta chains below all came from one sample that was sequenced in a study of shared clonotypes between healthy human individuals. Method: immunoSEQ multiplex PCR; TCRdb's copy keeps in-frame clones and lacks some. The data show approximately 940,000 clones, around three quarters seen once. Sequencing was done on a sample of memory CD4+ T cells sorted from blood. The subset here: CD45RA-negative fraction. The receptor set was obtained from a man younger than 30 in good health.

This clone was seen once. This chain links TRBV29-1 with TRBJ2-7; 8 nucleotides line up with TRBD2. Germline CDR1 and CDR2: SQVTM and ANQGSEA. Losses at the gene ends were 7 bases for V and 5 bases for J; bases not matched to a gene: 19. This CDR3 spans 16 amino acids. For the CDR3, the DNA is TGCAGCGGGGCGAGCAGGGAAGGGGGAGCGGGGGACGAGCAGTACTTC. Its translation is CSGASREGGAGDEQYF.

V usage is TRBV10-1 and J usage is TRBJ1-5; D might be TRBD1 (5 bases). Germline CDR1 WNHNN, CDR2 SYGVQD (reference sequence). This CDR3 contains 13 residues. V lost 3 bases and J lost 4, with 7 bases in between. The CDR3 here is CASSETGNQPQHF. DNA for the CDR3: TGCGCCAGCAGTGAAACAGGTAATCAGCCCCAGCATTTT.

The J gene is TRBJ2-7, the V gene TRBV5-4, with 10 bases that match TRBD1. The CDR3 contains 17 residues. In germline, CDR1 is SGHNT, CDR2 YYREEE (reference sequence). V was clipped by 0 bases and J by 2 bases; unmatched bases: 8. The CDR3 reads CASSLDFGGQGAYEQYF. The CDR3, as DNA: TGTGCCAGCAGCTTGGATTTTGGTGGACAGGGGGCCTACGAGCAGTACTTC.

In the case of this clone: Different DNA sequences within this sample yield the same CDR3. This sequence joins TRBV4-1 and TRBJ2-7; 10 bases match TRBD1. The germline gives CDR1 MGHRA, CDR2 YSYEKL. Trimming removed 3 bases from V and 4 bases from J; junction bases left unmatched: 6. The length of the CDR3 is 15 residues. The CDR3 bases are TGCGCCAGCAGCCACCCGGGACAGGGGATTTACGAGCAGTACTTC. It encodes CASSHPGQGIYEQYF.

This CDR3 is CASSSRSTYEQYF. In nucleotides, the CDR3 is TGCGCCAGCAGCTCGCGATCGACCTACGAGCAGTACTTC. The J gene is TRBJ2-7, the V gene TRBV5-1; D remains unclear. Per the germline V gene, CDR1 is SGHRS and CDR2 is YFSETQ. V dropped 3 bases and J dropped 2 bases, with 9 bases sitting between them. This CDR3 region has 13 residues.

The chain joins TRBV6-6 to TRBJ2-1, with D possibly matching TRBD1 (5 bases). Per germline, CDR1 MNHNY and CDR2 SVGAGI (reference sequence). The CDR3 spans 13 residues. V dropped 5 bases and J dropped 8 bases, with 13 bases sitting between them. This CDR3 reads CASSPQGGDEQFF. CDR3 coding DNA: TGTGCCAGCAGTCCTCAGGGTGGGGATGAGCAGTTCTTC.

The V call is TRBV28, the J call TRBJ1-4; D remains ambiguous. Germline CDR1 is MDHEN and CDR2 is SYDVKM. Trimming removed 6 bases at V and 4 bases at J, with 6 bases between. This CDR3 has 12 residues. This chain's CDR3 is CASRRINEKLFF. CDR3 sequence (DNA): TGTGCCAGCAGGCGGATTAATGAAAAACTGTTTTTT. Using reference TRBV28 and TRBJ1-4 for the parts outside the CDR3, the full variable domain is DVKVTQSSRYLVKRTGEKVFLECVQDMDHENMFWYRQDPGLGLRLIYFSYDVKMKEKGDIPEGYSVSREKKERFSLILESASTNQTSMYLCASRRINEKLFFGSGTQLSVL.

The chain uses TRBV5-1 and TRBJ2-2; tentative D call: TRBD1 (6 bases). The length of the CDR3 is 13 residues. Trimming shortened V by 2 bases and J by 7 bases, and 9 bases separated the two germline ends. Germline loops: CDR1 SGHRS, CDR2 YFSETQ. The CDR3 DNA sequence: TGCGCCAGCAGCTTCCAGGGGATCGGGGAGCTGTTTTTT. It translates to CASSFQGIGELFF. The whole variable domain, remainder taken from reference TRBV5-1 and TRBJ2-2, is KAGVTQTPRYLIKTRGQQVTLSCSPISGHRSVSWYQQTPGQGLQFLFEYFSETQRNKGNFPGRFSGRQFSNSRSEMNVSTLELGDSALYLCASSFQGIGELFFGEGSRLTVL.